These 27 T cell receptor beta chains originate from one sample sequenced in a study of long-term antiretroviral therapy in people with HIV. It was version v3.0 of the immunoSEQ assay that was run at survey level. The method was immunoSEQ multiplex PCR; TCRdb's version includes in-frame clones alone and lacks a portion of them. The data show under 45,000 clones, approximately 93% seen once. The sample consisted of unsorted PBMCs, taken 5.1 years after starting antiretroviral therapy. The receptors come from a woman aged 45-65 years with HIV.

The V and J genes are TRBV4-2 and TRBJ1-2; D is ambiguous. The CDR3 loop spans 15 amino acids. Trimming removed 1 base from V and 4 bases from J, with 13 bases in between. The germline gives CDR1 LGHNA, CDR2 YNFKEQ. The CDR3 nucleotides read TGTGCCAGCAGCCAAGCCTCGTCTACGACCTATGGCTACACCTTC. It yields the protein CASSQASSTTYGYTF.

J is TRBJ2-5 and V is TRBV5-1; D call uncertain. The V end lost 0 bases, the J end lost 1 base, and 10 bases lay between the germline ends. The CDR3 is 15 residues long. The germline V gene encodes CDR1 SGHRS and CDR2 YFSETQ. The CDR3 nucleotides read TGCGCCAGCAGCTTGGGGGGTATCAGCCAAGAGACCCAGTACTTC. Protein sequence: CASSLGGISQETQYF.

The rearrangement joins TRBV12-5 to TRBJ2-1; D is possibly TRBD1 (5 bases). CDR1 is LGHNT and CDR2 is FRNRAP in the germline V gene. V gave up 4 bases and J gave up 10 bases, with 8 bases separating them. This CDR3 is 11 amino acids long. The CDR3 spells CASGYDREQFF. Here the CDR3 DNA reads TGTGCTAGTGGTTATGACAGAGAGCAGTTCTTC.

This clone was seen a single time. J is TRBJ2-3 and V is TRBV7-6, with D perhaps given as TRBD1 or TRBD2 (5 bases each). The CDR3 length is 16 residues. V was cut by 1 base and J by 5 bases, with 16 bases left in between. From germline, CDR1 is SGHVS and CDR2 FNYEAQ. The chain's CDR3 is CASSLEGWGRGDTQYF. CDR3 sequence (DNA): TGTGCCAGCAGCTTAGAGGGATGGGGGAGAGGAGATACGCAGTATTTT.

The genes are TRBV27 and TRBJ1-1; 9 nucleotides line up with TRBD1. The trim removed 2 bases at V and 4 bases at J, leaving 8 bases unmatched. The CDR3 totals 16 residues. CDR1 is MNHEY and CDR2 is SMNVEV in the germline V gene (reference sequence). The CDR3 DNA reads as TGTGCCAGCAGTTTAAGTGGACAGGGGTACGGCACTGAAGCTTTCTTT. Residues: CASSLSGQGYGTEAFF.

On this clone: The junction and the germline gene differ at one end; a read error may be behind it. The chain combines TRBV7-7 with TRBJ2-1, with 8 bases identical to TRBD2. CDR1 and CDR2 from the germline V gene are SSHAT and FNYEAQ (reference sequence). The CDR3 runs 17 residues. CDR3 in amino acids: CASSLGAHGGGINEQFF. CDR3 bases: TGTGCTAGCAGCTTAGGGGCACATGGCGGGGGGATAAATGAGCAGTTCTTC.

In its sample, this clone was seen once. The chain couples TRBV30 to TRBJ2-7; no reliable D call. There are 12 residues in the CDR3. CDR1 is GTSNPN, CDR2 SVGIG, per germline (reference sequence). Between the trimmed V and J ends, which lost 5 bases and 4 bases, there was a span of 12 bases. CDR3 residues: CAWGPVLYEQYF. CDR3 coding DNA: TGTGCCTGGGGGCCCGTCCTTTACGAGCAGTACTTC.

This clone came up once. The chain carries TRBV4-1 and TRBJ1-2, with 8 bases fitting TRBD1. The CDR3 spans 15 residues. The V gene end was trimmed by 3 bases and the J gene end by 4 bases; junction bases not matched to a gene: 7. Germline-derived CDR1 and CDR2 are MGHRA and YSYEKL. CDR3 coding DNA: TGCGCCAGCAGCCAGGGGCAGGGGGCGGCCTATGGCTACACCTTC. Its protein product is CASSQGQGAAYGYTF.

The chain uses TRBV11-2 and TRBJ1-2; the D gene is possibly TRBD1 (6 bases). CDR1 and CDR2 (germline): SGHAT, FQNNGV. The CDR3 is 17 residues long. The germline V and J ends were trimmed by 1 base and 8 bases, with 23 bases remaining between them. The CDR3 region is CASSLVTGGGSPSGYTF. Here the CDR3 DNA reads TGTGCCAGCAGCTTAGTGACCGGGGGCGGTTCCCCCTCCGGCTACACCTTC. Based on the CDR3 plus reference TRBV11-2 and TRBJ1-2, the full variable domain is EAGVAQSPRYKIIEKRQSVAFWCNPISGHATLYWYQQILGQGPKLLIQFQNNGVVDDSQLPKDRFSAERLKGVDSTLKIQPAKLEDSAVYLCASSLVTGGGSPSGYTFGSGTRLTVV.

This clone was seen once. This chain joins TRBV11-2 and TRBJ2-1; D is perhaps TRBD1 or TRBD2 (5 bases each). CDR1 is SGHAT and CDR2 is FQNNGV in the germline V gene. The ends were cut back, 3 bases at V and 5 bases at J, with 11 bases in the middle. The length of the CDR3 is 14 residues. CDR3 nucleotide sequence: TGTGCCAGCAGCTTGTTCCGGGACCACAATGAGCAGTTCTTC. This codes for CASSLFRDHNEQFF.

V gene TRBV7-9 combines with J gene TRBJ1-6; possible D gene TRBD1, 5 bases. Germline CDR1 reads SEHNR; CDR2 reads FQNEAQ (reference sequence). The CDR3 is made up of 16 amino acids. Deletions cut 3 bases from V and 7 bases from J, with 16 bases between. CDR3 amino acids: CASSLGGGGMNSPLHF. In DNA form, the CDR3 reads TGTGCCAGCAGCTTGGGCGGTGGGGGTATGAATTCACCCCTCCACTTT. Full variable domain (remainder filled in from reference TRBV7-9 and TRBJ1-6): DTGVSQNPRHKITKRGQNVTFRCDPISEHNRLYWYRQTLGQGPEFLTYFQNEAQLEKSRLLSDRFSAERPKGSFSTLEIQRTEQGDSAMYLCASSLGGGGMNSPLHFGNGTRLTVT.

V is TRBV19 and J is TRBJ1-6, with TRBD1 matching 7 bases. The CDR3 is 15 residues long. The germline CDR1 and CDR2 sequences are LNHDA and SQIVND (reference sequence). J gave up 7 bases and V 6 bases, and 9 bases lay outside the gene matches. DNA of the CDR3: TGTGCCAGTAGCATCCGACAGGGATCGAATTCACCCCTCCACTTT. Its protein product is CASSIRQGSNSPLHF.

Concerning this clone: Relative to the germline gene, one junction end is altered; a read error may explain this. V is TRBV7-9 and J is TRBJ2-7; D possibly corresponds to TRBD1 (6 bases). Germline loops: CDR1 SEHNR, CDR2 FQNEAQ (reference sequence). This CDR3 is built from 15 residues. The CDR3 protein is CASRLGGHLSYEQYF. The DNA for the CDR3 is TGTGCCAGCAGATTAGGGGGACACCTCTCCTACGAGCAGTACTTC.

Notes on this clone: One junction end disagrees with the germline gene, perhaps due to a read error. J is TRBJ2-2 and V is TRBV11-3; a possible D gene is TRBD1 (6 bases). CDR3 length: 15 residues. The V gene's germline CDR1 is SGHNT and CDR2 YENEEA. CDR3 residues: CASRTDRRNPGELFF. The CDR3 bases are TGTGCCAGCAGGACGGACAGACGGAACCCCGGGGAGCTGTTTTTT.

This chain connects TRBV25-1 to TRBJ1-2, with D unresolved. Trimming took 5 bases from V and 2 from J, leaving 12 bases between them. The CDR3 runs to 14 residues. Germline CDR1 is MGHDK and CDR2 is SYGVNS. CDR3 DNA: TGTGCCAGCAGTCCATCCCTGCGGAACTATGGCTACACCTTC. This sequence encodes CASSPSLRNYGYTF.

Of note for this clone: The sample has other DNA sequences that encode this CDR3 too. The chain has TRBV5-1 and TRBJ2-7; D is perhaps TRBD2 (6 bases). Trimming removed 0 bases at V and 3 bases at J, with 13 bases between. The CDR3 runs to 15 residues. CDR1 and CDR2 from the germline V gene are SGHRS and YFSETQ. CDR3 region: CASSLEAGRSYEQYF. The DNA for the CDR3 is TGCGCCAGCAGCTTGGAGGCGGGGCGGAGCTACGAGCAGTACTTC.

The chain links TRBV11-2 to TRBJ1-2; 8 nucleotides line up with TRBD1. CDR1 and CDR2 from the germline V gene are SGHAT and FQNNGV. This CDR3 contains 16 residues. The junction had 3 bases not matched to a gene; V was cut back by 0 bases and J by 0 bases. CDR3 sequence reads: CASSLDSTGANYGYTF. The CDR3 nucleotides are TGTGCCAGCAGCTTAGATTCGACAGGGGCTAACTATGGCTACACCTTC.

The chain links TRBV18 to TRBJ2-5; D is perhaps TRBD1 (5 bases). With 2 bases removed from V and 5 bases from J, the gap between germline ends came to 15 bases. The CDR3 totals 15 residues. CDR1 and CDR2 from the germline V gene are KGHSH and LQKENI. The CDR3 DNA reads TGTGCCAGCTCACCAAGCACAGGTGGTGGGGAGACCCAGTACTTC. This codes for CASSPSTGGGETQYF.

The rearrangement joins TRBV5-1 to TRBJ1-5; 9 nucleotides agree with TRBD1. The germline CDR1 and CDR2 sequences are SGHRS and YFSETQ. The CDR3 has 15 residues. With 0 bases clipped from V and 6 bases from J, the junction kept 4 bases outside the gene matches. This CDR3 is CASSLGDREGQPQHF. The CDR3 DNA reads TGCGCCAGCAGCTTGGGGGACAGGGAGGGTCAGCCCCAGCATTTT.

This clone was seen a handful of times. The chain uses TRBV2 and TRBJ2-7, with a weak D call TRBD1 (5 bases). Germline V gene data show CDR1 as SNHLY and CDR2 as FYNNEI. The CDR3 covers 13 residues. V lost 7 bases and J lost 3, with 13 bases in between. The CDR3 DNA follows: TGTGCCAGCATTCCGACAGATGACTACGAGCAGTACTTC. The encoded protein is CASIPTDDYEQYF.

The chain joins TRBV2 to TRBJ2-4; D is possibly TRBD2 (6 bases). This CDR3 has 16 residues. Trimming removed 4 bases at V and 1 base at J, with 14 bases between. Germline values: CDR1 SNHLY, CDR2 FYNNEI. The CDR3 here is CASSVRRADAKNIQYF. CDR3 coding DNA: TGTGCCAGCAGTGTACGGAGGGCCGACGCCAAAAACATTCAGTACTTC.

The genes are TRBV20-1 and TRBJ2-3, with D tentatively TRBD1 or TRBD2 (5 bases each). Germline CDR1 and CDR2: DFQATT and SNEGSKA (reference sequence). The CDR3 has 11 residues. V lost 7 bases and J lost 5, with 10 bases in between. CDR3 residues: CSGGAEDTQYF. DNA of the CDR3: TGCAGTGGAGGGGCCGAAGATACGCAGTATTTT.

The chain uses TRBV25-1 and TRBJ2-7; weak D call: TRBD1 (5 bases). This CDR3 spans 14 amino acids. Deletions cut 7 bases from V and 3 bases from J, with 16 bases between. Germline CDR1 MGHDK, CDR2 SYGVNS. CDR3 sequence (DNA): TGTGCCAGCACCCCCGCAGGGTCTAACTACGAGCAGTACTTC. Protein product: CASTPAGSNYEQYF.

The chain is built from TRBV19 and TRBJ2-2; possible D gene TRBD2, 5 bases. The germline V and J ends were trimmed by 3 bases and 0 bases, with 8 bases remaining between them. The length of the CDR3 is 15 residues. The germline V gene encodes CDR1 LNHDA and CDR2 SQIVND (reference sequence). The CDR3 sequence is CASSMEVANTGELFF. The CDR3 bases are TGTGCCAGTAGTATGGAGGTCGCGAACACCGGGGAGCTGTTTTTT.

The chain links TRBV29-1 to TRBJ1-4; possible D gene TRBD1, 5 bases. The CDR3 extends over 11 amino acids. From germline, CDR1 is SQVTM and CDR2 ANQGSEA. CDR3 in amino acids: CLWGGGEKLFF. CDR3 bases: TGCCTGTGGGGGGGTGGTGAAAAACTGTTTTTT.

The chain recombines TRBV9 with TRBJ2-6; D unclear. Trimming left V 1 base short and J 0 bases short, with 14 bases between. CDR1 is SGDLS, CDR2 YYNGEE, per germline. The CDR3 covers 18 residues. The CDR3 DNA is TGTGCCAGCAGCGTATCCCCAGGCTTGGCCTCTGGGGCCAACGTCCTGACTTTC. This translates into CASSVSPGLASGANVLTF.

This clone showed up just once. The chain combines TRBV11-2 with TRBJ2-7; D possibly corresponds to TRBD1 (6 bases). This CDR3 has 12 residues. The germline gives CDR1 SGHAT, CDR2 FQNNGV. V gave up 2 bases and J gave up 5 bases, with 7 bases separating them. The chain's CDR3 is CASSLRGNEQYF. The DNA of the CDR3 is TGTGCCAGCAGCTTAAGGGGGAACGAGCAGTACTTC.